Detailed here is one T cell receptor beta chain. Its recognized antigen is unknown. No much larger clone exists at a distance of one base, and base qualities are not known. CDR1 and CDR2, looked up from the germline V gene, are SGHRS and YFSETQ. V is reduced by 5 bases and J by 7 bases, leaving a spacing of 11 bases between them. Reading from cysteine to phenylalanine, the CDR3 counts 12 amino acids. The sequence is cut down to CDR3 DNA, 36 bases in frame from base 1. Libraries came from 5' RACE. Instrument on record: Illumina HiSeq 2500. The second PCR ran for roughly 7 to 11 cycles and used a J-beta primer mix along with a sample-barcoded 5' primer. A template-switch 5' adaptor carrying 12 random nucleotides introduced a unique molecular identifier onto each TCR beta cDNA molecule. Each sample yielded at least 3 million CDR3-containing paired-end reads. First-strand cDNA synthesis was performed from all RNA using the Mint cDNA synthesis kit, with priming by a TRBC-specific oligonucleotide. All cDNA was treated with uracil-DNA glycosylase and then went through a first 18-cycle PCR with the universal primers M1SS and BC2_uni_R. As for how the authors treated the data: For normalization, 1 million high-quality reads, each with a distinct molecular identifier, were randomly selected from each sample. Instead of being binned into consensus sequences, reads with shared molecular identifiers were discarded. MiTCR, set to a Q25 quality threshold and the strictest error-elimination algorithm, was used for CDR3 identification, clonotype clustering and error correction. A nonparametric unseen species model using Euler transformation provided a lower-bound estimate of total TCR beta diversity. Using fastp at Q25 and MiXCR, TCRdb reprocessed the public reads and kept productive beta chains. When rows share a CDR3 protein, they turn into one entry using the most common DNA and genes. TCRdb's processing, not the authors', yielded these V and J calls. In all, the sample holds hundreds of thousands of distinct CDR3 sequences, and 21% of those were seen once. The biggest ten clones account for 3% to 4% of the sample.

The donors were roughly 38 Caucasian individuals from Russia, aged roughly 6 to 100 years, who were systemically healthy. Approximately 9.3 milliliters of peripheral blood were collected from each donor into EDTA-treated Vacutainer tubes. Ficoll-Paque density-gradient centrifugation was used to isolate PBMCs, with at least 7 million per sample. Trizol reagent was used to extract total RNA from PBMCs, with at least 5 micrograms per sample. The percentages of naive CD45RAhigh/CD27high T cells were determined by flow cytometry on a PBMC aliquot from every donor. The sample belongs to a study of blood T cells in healthy people across ages (dated by TCRdb to about 2015). Notes on the research overall: In model experiments, template switching captured about one uniquely barcoded TCR beta cDNA molecule for every two T cells. To track age-related changes in TCR beta repertoire diversity, the study relied on deep sequencing normalized with unique cDNA molecular identifiers. Four age groups were formed from the donors: young (average 16 years), middle-aged (less than 40), aged (roughly 56) and long-lived (more than 75). To avoid experimental bias, donors of different ages were randomly spread across the sequencing lanes. Two additional independent replicas of 1 million unique cDNA reads from the same blood draw were analyzed for two donors (one aged 18 to 30 and one aged 80 or older).

What the authors observed across the whole study: Observed TCR beta diversity per million T cells fell roughly linearly with age, and a significant reduction was already apparent by age around 44. Estimates of total diversity based on one million sequenced T cells were regarded as lower bounds and as underestimates. The long-lived group showed more naive CD4+ T cells, fewer expanded clones and increased TCR diversity than the aged group, suggesting age selection. Donor CMV infection status was unknown, potentially confounding age-related changes in expanded clonotypes. The percentage of naive T cells measured by flow cytometry correlated strongly with observed TCR beta diversity. Since profiling was done on bulk unsorted PBMCs, naive and antigen-experienced compartments could not be conclusively compared.

Sample: blood. The receptor was derived from a man in his sixties or seventies in good health. The chain is encoded by TRBV5-1 joined to TRBJ2-3, with the D segment identity uncertain. The sequenced DNA: TGCGCCAGCAGGGAATCCACGTATACGCAGTATTTT. Its protein product is CASRESTYTQYF.